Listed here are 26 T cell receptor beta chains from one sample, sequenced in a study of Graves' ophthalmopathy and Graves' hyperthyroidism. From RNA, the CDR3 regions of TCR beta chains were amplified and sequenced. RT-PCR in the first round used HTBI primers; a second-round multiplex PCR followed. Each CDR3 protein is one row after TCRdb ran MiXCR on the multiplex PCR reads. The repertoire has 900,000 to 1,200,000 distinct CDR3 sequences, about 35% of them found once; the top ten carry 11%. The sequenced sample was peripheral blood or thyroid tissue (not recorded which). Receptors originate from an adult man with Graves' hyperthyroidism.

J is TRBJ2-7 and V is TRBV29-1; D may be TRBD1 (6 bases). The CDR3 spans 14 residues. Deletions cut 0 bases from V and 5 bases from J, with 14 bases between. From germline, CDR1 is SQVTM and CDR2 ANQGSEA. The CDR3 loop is CSVEDQGSTHEQYF. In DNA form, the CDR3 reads TGCAGCGTTGAAGATCAGGGGAGCACCCACGAGCAGTACTTC.

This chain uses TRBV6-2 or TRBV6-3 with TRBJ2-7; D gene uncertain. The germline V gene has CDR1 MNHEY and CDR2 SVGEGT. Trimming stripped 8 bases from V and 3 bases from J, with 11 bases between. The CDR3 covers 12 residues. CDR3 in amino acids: CASYTPYYEQYF. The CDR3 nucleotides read TGTGCCAGCTACACACCTTACTACGAGCAGTACTTC.

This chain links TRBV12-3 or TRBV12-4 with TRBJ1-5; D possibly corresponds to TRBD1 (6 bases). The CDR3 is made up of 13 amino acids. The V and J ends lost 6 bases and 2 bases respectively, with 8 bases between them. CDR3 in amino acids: CASRHRGNQPQHF. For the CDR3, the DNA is TGTGCCAGCAGACACAGGGGCAATCAGCCCCAGCATTTT.

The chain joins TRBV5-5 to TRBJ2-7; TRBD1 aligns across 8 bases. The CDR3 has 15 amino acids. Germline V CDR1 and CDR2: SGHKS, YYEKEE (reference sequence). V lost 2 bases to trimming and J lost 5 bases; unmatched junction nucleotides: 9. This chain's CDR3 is CASSFQGAGFDEQYF. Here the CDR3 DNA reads TGTGCCAGCAGCTTTCAGGGGGCAGGTTTCGACGAGCAGTACTTC.

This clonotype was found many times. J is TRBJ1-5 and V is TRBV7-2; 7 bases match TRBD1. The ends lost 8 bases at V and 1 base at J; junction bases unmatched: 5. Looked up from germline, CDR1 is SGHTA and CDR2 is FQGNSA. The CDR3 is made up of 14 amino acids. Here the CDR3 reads CASQQGGSNQPQHF. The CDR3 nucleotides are TGTGCCAGCCAGCAGGGGGGAAGCAATCAGCCCCAGCATTTT.

CDR3 nucleotides: TGTGCCAGCAGCCATCCGGGACAGGGGCTCCCTTTTTCAACTAATGAAAAACTGTTTTTT. Its protein product is CASSHPGQGLPFSTNEKLFF. The chain employs TRBV7-6 and TRBJ1-4; 10 bases map to TRBD1. In germline, CDR1 is SGHVS, CDR2 FNYEAQ. J lost 0 bases, V lost 5 bases, and 15 bases had no gene match. The CDR3 length is 20 residues.

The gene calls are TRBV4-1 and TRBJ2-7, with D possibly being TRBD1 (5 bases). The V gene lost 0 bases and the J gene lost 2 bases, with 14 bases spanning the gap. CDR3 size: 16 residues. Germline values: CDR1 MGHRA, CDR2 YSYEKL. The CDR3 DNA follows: TGCGCCAGCAGCCAAGATCGGCTGGCAGGGCCCTACGAGCAGTACGTC. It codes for CASSQDRLAGPYEQYV.

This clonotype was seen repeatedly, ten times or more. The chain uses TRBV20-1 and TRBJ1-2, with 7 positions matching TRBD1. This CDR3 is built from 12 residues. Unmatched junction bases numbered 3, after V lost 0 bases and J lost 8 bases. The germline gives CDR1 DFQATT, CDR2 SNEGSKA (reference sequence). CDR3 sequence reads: CSAREYRGGYTF. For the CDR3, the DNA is TGCAGTGCTAGAGAGTACAGGGGCGGCTACACCTTC.

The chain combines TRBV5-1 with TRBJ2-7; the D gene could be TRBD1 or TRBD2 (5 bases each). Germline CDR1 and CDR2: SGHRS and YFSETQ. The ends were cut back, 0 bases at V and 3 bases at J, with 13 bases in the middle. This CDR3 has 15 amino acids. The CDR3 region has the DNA TGCGCCAGCAGCTTGGCGGGACGACACTTCTACGAGCAGTACTTC. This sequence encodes CASSLAGRHFYEQYF.

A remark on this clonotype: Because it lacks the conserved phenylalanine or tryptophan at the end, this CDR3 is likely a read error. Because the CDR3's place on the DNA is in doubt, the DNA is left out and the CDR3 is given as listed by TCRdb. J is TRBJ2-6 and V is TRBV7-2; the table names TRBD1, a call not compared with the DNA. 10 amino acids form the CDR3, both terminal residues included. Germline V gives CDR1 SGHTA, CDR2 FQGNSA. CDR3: CASSKTGSRT.

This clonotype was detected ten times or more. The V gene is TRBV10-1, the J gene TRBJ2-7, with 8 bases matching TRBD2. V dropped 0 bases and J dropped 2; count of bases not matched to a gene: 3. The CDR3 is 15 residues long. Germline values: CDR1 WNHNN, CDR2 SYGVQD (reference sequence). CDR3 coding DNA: TGCGCCAGCAGTGAGTCCCAGCGGGGGCCCTACGAGCAGTACTTC. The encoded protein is CASSESQRGPYEQYF.

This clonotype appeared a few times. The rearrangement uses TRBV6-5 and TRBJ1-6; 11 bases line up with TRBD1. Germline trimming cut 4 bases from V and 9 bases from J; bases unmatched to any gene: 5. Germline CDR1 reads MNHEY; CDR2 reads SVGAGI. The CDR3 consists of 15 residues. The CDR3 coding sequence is TGTGCCAGCAGTTCTGCCGGACAGGGGGCTTCACCCCTCCACTTT. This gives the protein CASSSAGQGASPLHF.

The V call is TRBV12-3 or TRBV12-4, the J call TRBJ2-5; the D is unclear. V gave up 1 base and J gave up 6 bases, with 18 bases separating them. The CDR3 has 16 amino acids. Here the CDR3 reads CASSLDRTRLEKTQYF. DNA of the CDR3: TGTGCCAGCAGTTTAGACCGCACAAGGCTGGAAAAGACCCAGTACTTC.

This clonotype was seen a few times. The CDR3 DNA reads TGTGCCATCAGTCCGGGACAGGACGGGTCGGGGGAGCTGTTTTTT. Its translation: CAISPGQDGSGELFF. V gene TRBV10-3 combines with J gene TRBJ2-2, with 8 bases lining up with TRBD1. Germline lookup yields CDR1 ENHRY and CDR2 SYGVKD. Trimming cost V 5 bases and J 8 bases; bases outside gene matches: 10. The CDR3 sequence is 15 residues long.

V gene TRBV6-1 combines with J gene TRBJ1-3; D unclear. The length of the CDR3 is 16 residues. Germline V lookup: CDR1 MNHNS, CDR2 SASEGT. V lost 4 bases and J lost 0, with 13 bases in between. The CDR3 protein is CASSAGPVNSGNTIYF. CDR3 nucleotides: TGTGCCAGCAGTGCTGGACCTGTCAACTCTGGAAACACCATATATTTT.

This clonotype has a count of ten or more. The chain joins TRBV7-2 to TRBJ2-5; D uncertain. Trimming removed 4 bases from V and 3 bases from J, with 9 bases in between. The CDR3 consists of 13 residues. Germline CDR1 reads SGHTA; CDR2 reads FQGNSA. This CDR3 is CASSSPGEETQYF. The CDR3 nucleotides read TGTGCCAGCAGCTCGCCCGGAGAAGAGACCCAGTACTTC.

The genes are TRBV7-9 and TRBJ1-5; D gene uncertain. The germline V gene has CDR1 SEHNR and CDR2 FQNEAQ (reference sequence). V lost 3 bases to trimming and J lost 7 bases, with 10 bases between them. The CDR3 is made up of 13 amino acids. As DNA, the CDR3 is TGTGCCAGCAGCTTGGCGTACGGACAGCCCCAGCATTTT. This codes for CASSLAYGQPQHF.

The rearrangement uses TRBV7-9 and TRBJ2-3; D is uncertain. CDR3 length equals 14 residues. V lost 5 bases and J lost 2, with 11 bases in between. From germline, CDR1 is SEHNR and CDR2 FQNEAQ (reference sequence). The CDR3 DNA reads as TGTGCCAGCAGCCACTCGATGCACACAGATACGCAGTATTTT. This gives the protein CASSHSMHTDTQYF. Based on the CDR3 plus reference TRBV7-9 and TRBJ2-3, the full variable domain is DTGVSQNPRHKITKRGQNVTFRCDPISEHNRLYWYRQTLGQGPEFLTYFQNEAQLEKSRLLSDRFSAERPKGSFSTLEIQRTEQGDSAMYLCASSHSMHTDTQYFGPGTRLTVL.

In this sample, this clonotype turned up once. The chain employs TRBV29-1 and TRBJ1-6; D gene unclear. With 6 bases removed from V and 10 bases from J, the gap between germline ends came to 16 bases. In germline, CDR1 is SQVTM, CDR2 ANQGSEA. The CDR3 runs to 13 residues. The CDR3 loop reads CSVSGGIGSPLHF. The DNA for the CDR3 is TGCAGCGTGAGTGGAGGGATAGGCTCACCCCTCCACTTT.

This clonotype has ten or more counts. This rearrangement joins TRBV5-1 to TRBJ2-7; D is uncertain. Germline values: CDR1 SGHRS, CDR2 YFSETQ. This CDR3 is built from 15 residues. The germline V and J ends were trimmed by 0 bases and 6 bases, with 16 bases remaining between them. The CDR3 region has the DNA TGCGCCAGCAGCTTGGCCACAGCTTGGGGTGGCGAGCAGTACTTC. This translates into CASSLATAWGGEQYF.

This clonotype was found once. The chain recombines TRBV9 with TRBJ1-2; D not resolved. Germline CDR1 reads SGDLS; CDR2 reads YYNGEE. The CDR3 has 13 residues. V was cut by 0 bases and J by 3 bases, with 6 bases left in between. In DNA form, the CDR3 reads TGTGCCAGCAGCGTAGACGGTTACTATGGCTACACCTTC. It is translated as CASSVDGYYGYTF.

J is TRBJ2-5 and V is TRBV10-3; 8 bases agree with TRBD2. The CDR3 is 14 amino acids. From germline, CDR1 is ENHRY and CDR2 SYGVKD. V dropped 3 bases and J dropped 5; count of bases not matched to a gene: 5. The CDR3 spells CAISDSGMMETQYF. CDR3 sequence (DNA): TGTGCCATCAGTGATAGCGGGATGATGGAGACCCAGTACTTC.

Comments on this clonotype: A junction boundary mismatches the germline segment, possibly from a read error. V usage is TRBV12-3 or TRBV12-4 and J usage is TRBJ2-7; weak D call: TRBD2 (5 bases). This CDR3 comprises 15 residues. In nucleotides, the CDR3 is TGTGCCAGCACCCAGAGGAGAGGGAGCTCCTACGGGCAGTACTTC. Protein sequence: CASTQRRGSSYGQYF.

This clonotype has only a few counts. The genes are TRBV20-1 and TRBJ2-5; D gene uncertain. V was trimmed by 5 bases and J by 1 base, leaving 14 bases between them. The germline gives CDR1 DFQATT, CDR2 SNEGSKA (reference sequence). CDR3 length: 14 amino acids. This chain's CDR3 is CSAPRTPIQETQYF. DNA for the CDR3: TGCAGTGCTCCCCGCACACCGATCCAAGAGACCCAGTACTTC.

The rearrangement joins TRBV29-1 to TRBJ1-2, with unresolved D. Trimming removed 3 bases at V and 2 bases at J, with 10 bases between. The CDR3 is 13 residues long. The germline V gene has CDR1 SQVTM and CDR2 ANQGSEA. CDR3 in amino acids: CSVDSLLNYGYTF. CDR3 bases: TGCAGCGTTGACAGTCTTTTAAACTATGGCTACACCTTC.

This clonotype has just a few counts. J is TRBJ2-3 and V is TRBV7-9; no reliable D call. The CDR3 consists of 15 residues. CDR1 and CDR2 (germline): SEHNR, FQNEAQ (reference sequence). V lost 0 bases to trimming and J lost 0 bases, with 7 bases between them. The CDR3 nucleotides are TGTGCCAGCAGCTTAGCAGGAAAAAGCACAGATACGCAGTATTTT. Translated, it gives CASSLAGKSTDTQYF.